The clone carrying this TCR beta chain was counted only a few times. Molecular barcoding with unique molecular identifiers was used for the TCRbeta library. TCRdb re-derived calls from the PCR reads in MiXCR, one entry per CDR3 protein. The table records some 500,000 distinct CDR3 sequences, around 20% of them present only once. The data stem from a study of T-cell reconstitution after alpha-beta-depleted transplantation in children. J lost 7 bases, V lost 3 bases, and 7 bases had no gene match. The CDR3 contains 14 residues. This sample comprised PBMCs from the stem cell graft donor, obtained from the stem cell graft. The receptor comes from a human donor who donated a stem cell graft to a child with acute lymphoblastic leukemia. The rearrangement joins TRBV12-3 or TRBV12-4 to TRBJ1-1, with 8 bases that match TRBD1. The CDR3: CASSFTGGMGEAFF. Here the CDR3 DNA reads TGTGCCAGCAGTTTCACAGGGGGAATGGGTGAAGCTTTCTTT.